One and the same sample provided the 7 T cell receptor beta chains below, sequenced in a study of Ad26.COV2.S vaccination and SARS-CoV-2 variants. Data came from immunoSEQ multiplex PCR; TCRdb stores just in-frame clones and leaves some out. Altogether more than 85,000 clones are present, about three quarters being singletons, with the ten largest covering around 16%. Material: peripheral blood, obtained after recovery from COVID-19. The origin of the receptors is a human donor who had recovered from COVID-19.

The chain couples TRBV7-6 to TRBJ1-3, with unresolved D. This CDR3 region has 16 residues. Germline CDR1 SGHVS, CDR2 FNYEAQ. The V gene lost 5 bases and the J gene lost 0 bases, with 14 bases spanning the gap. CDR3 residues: CASSPRMTSSGNTIYF. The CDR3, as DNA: TGTGCCAGCAGCCCGAGAATGACGAGCTCTGGAAACACCATATATTTT. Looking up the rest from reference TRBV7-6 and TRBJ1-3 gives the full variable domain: GAGVSQSPRYKVTKRGQDVALRCDPISGHVSLYWYRQALGQGPEFLTYFNYEAQQDKSGLPNDRFSAERPEGSISTLTIQRTEQRDSAMYRCASSPRMTSSGNTIYFGEGSWLTVV.

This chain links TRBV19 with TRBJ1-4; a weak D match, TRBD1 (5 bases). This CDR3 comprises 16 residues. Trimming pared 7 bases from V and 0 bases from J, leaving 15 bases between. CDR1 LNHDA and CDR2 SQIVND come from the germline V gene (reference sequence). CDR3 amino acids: CASIRDGRATNEKLFF. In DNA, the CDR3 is TGTGCCAGTATCCGGGACGGACGTGCAACTAATGAAAAACTGTTTTTT.

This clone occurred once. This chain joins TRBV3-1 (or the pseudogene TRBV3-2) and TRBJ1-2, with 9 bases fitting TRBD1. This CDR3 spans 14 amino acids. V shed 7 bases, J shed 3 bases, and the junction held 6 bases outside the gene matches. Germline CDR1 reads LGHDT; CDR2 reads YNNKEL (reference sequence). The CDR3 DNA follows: TGTGCCAGCACGACAGGGGGTGGCGACTATGGCTACACCTTC. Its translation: CASTTGGGDYGYTF.

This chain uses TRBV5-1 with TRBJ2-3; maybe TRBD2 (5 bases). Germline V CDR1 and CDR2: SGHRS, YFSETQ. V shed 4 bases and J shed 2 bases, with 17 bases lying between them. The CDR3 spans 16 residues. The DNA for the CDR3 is TGCGCCAGCAGCCCCGGGGTCCTGGCGAACACAGATACGCAGTATTTT. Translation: CASSPGVLANTDTQYF.

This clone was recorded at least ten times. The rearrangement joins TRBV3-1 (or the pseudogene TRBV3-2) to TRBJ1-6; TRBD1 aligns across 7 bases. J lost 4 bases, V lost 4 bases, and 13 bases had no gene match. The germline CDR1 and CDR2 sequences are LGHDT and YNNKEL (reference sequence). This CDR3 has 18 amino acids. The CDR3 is CASSPEGRTGGYNSPLHF. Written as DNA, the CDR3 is TGTGCCAGCAGCCCCGAAGGTCGGACAGGCGGATATAATTCACCCCTCCACTTT.

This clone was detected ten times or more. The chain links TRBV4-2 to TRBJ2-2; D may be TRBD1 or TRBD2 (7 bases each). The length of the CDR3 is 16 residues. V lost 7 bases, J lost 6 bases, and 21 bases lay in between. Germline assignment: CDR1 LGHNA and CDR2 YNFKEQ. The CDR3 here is CASKLSGEGAAGELFF. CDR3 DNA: TGTGCCAGCAAATTATCTGGGGAGGGGGCGGCCGGGGAGCTGTTTTTT.

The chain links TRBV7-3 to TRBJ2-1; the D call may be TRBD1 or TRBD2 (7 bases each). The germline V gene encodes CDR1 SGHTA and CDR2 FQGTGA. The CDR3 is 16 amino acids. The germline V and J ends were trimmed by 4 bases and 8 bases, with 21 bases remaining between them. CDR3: CASSSHQQGGGDEQFF. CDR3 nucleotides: TGTGCCAGCAGCTCCCATCAACAGGGAGGGGGCGATGAGCAGTTCTTC.